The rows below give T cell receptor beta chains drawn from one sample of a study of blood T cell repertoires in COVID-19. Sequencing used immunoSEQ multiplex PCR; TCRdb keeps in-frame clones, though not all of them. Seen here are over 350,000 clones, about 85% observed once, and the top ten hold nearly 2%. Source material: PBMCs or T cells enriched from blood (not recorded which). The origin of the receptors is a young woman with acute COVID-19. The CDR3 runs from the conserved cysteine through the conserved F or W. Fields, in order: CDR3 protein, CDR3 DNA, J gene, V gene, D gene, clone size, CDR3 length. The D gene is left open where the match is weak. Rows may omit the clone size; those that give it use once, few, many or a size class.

CDR3 protein: CASSISDINSYEQYF
CDR3 DNA: TGTGCCAGTAGTATATCGGACATAAACTCCTACGAGCAGTACTTC
J gene: TRBJ2-7
V gene: TRBV19
D gene: NA
clone size: few
CDR3 length: 15

CDR3 protein: CSVDDSSPLHF
CDR3 DNA: TGCAGCGTGGATGACAGTTCACCCCTCCACTTT
J gene: TRBJ1-6
V gene: TRBV29-1
D gene: NA
clone size: NA
CDR3 length: 11

CDR3 protein: CAIREGAGYEQYF
CDR3 DNA: TGTGCCATCAGAGAGGGGGCTGGCTACGAGCAGTACTTC
J gene: TRBJ2-7
V gene: TRBV10-3
D gene: TRBD1
clone size: NA
CDR3 length: 13

CDR3 protein: CASSKRGRGNQPQHF
CDR3 DNA: TGTGCCAGTAGTAAAAGGGGTAGGGGCAATCAGCCCCAGCATTTT
J gene: TRBJ1-5
V gene: TRBV19
D gene: NA
clone size: NA
CDR3 length: 15

CDR3 protein: CASSISGGARSSYNEQFF
CDR3 DNA: TGTGCCAGTAGTATAAGCGGGGGGGCCCGTAGCTCCTACAATGAGCAGTTCTTC
J gene: TRBJ2-1
V gene: TRBV19
D gene: TRBD2
clone size: NA
CDR3 length: 18

CDR3 protein: CSVVKGTGELFF
CDR3 DNA: TGCAGCGTTGTAAAGGGGACCGGGGAGCTGTTTTTT
J gene: TRBJ2-2
V gene: TRBV29-1
D gene: NA
clone size: NA
CDR3 length: 12

CDR3 protein: CASSPPAGTEAFF
CDR3 DNA: TGTGCCAGCTCACCACCGGCGGGGACTGAAGCTTTCTTT
J gene: TRBJ1-1
V gene: TRBV18
D gene: NA
clone size: once
CDR3 length: 13

CDR3 protein: CASGLVIPGNQETQYF
CDR3 DNA: TGTGCTAGTGGTTTGGTAATCCCAGGGAACCAAGAGACCCAGTACTTC
J gene: TRBJ2-5
V gene: TRBV12-5
D gene: NA
clone size: NA
CDR3 length: 16

CDR3 protein: CASSLSPQDQETQYF
CDR3 DNA: TGTGCCAGCAGCCTCAGCCCACAGGATCAAGAGACCCAGTACTTC
J gene: TRBJ2-5
V gene: TRBV11-2
D gene: NA
clone size: NA
CDR3 length: 15

CDR3 protein: CASSVEKGRGNSPLHF
CDR3 DNA: TGTGCCAGCAGCGTAGAGAAGGGTCGAGGGAATTCACCCCTCCACTTT
J gene: TRBJ1-6
V gene: TRBV9
D gene: NA
clone size: NA
CDR3 length: 16

CDR3 protein: CASSLALRGTREAFF
CDR3 DNA: TGTGCCAGCAGCTTAGCGCTAAGAGGTACGCGTGAAGCTTTCTTT
J gene: TRBJ1-1
V gene: TRBV7-6
D gene: NA
clone size: NA
CDR3 length: 15

CDR3 protein: CASSFVQGGAFF
CDR3 DNA: TGTGCCAGCAGTTTTGTACAGGGCGGAGCTTTCTTT
J gene: TRBJ1-1
V gene: TRBV12-3/TRBV12-4
D gene: NA
clone size: NA
CDR3 length: 12

CDR3 protein: CASTLPKPNYGYTF
CDR3 DNA: TGTGCCAGCACTTTACCGAAGCCTAACTATGGCTACACCTTC
J gene: TRBJ1-2
V gene: TRBV28
D gene: NA
clone size: NA
CDR3 length: 14

CDR3 protein: CASSSRSPRGMGGEQFF
CDR3 DNA: TGTGCCAGCAGCTCTAGGTCCCCCAGGGGAATGGGTGGTGAGCAGTTCTTC
J gene: TRBJ2-1
V gene: TRBV11-3
D gene: NA
clone size: NA
CDR3 length: 17

CDR3 protein: CASRQNRGTGLLYNEQFF
CDR3 DNA: TGTGCCAGCAGACAGAACAGGGGAACGGGACTCCTGTACAATGAGCAGTTCTTC
J gene: TRBJ2-1
V gene: TRBV28
D gene: NA
clone size: NA
CDR3 length: 18

CDR3 protein: CASSSGQRSNTQYF
CDR3 DNA: TGTGCCAGTAGTTCGGGACAACGTTCAAATACGCAGTATTTT
J gene: TRBJ2-3
V gene: TRBV19
D gene: NA
clone size: NA
CDR3 length: 14

CDR3 protein: CASSIGTRETEAFF
CDR3 DNA: TGTGCCAGTAGTATTGGGACTCGGGAGACTGAAGCTTTCTTT
J gene: TRBJ1-1
V gene: TRBV19
D gene: NA
clone size: few
CDR3 length: 14